This T cell receptor beta chain comes out of a study of blood T cell repertoires in COVID-19. Assay: immunoSEQ multiplex PCR; the TCRdb copy retains only in-frame clones and omits some. This table holds about 110,000 clones, approximately 80% found once. The J segment lost 3 bases and the V segment lost 6 bases, leaving 6 bases of the junction unmatched. The CDR3 has 14 amino acids. In germline, CDR1 is LGHDT, CDR2 YNNKEL (reference sequence). The sequence came from a woman aged 55 to 70 with acute or convalescent COVID-19. Sequenced material: peripheral blood. This chain joins TRBV3-1 (or the pseudogene TRBV3-2) and TRBJ1-2; 8 nucleotides agree with TRBD1. Here the CDR3 DNA reads TGTGCCAGCAGGGAGACAGGGGCAGACTATGGCTACACCTTC. Translated: CASRETGADYGYTF.